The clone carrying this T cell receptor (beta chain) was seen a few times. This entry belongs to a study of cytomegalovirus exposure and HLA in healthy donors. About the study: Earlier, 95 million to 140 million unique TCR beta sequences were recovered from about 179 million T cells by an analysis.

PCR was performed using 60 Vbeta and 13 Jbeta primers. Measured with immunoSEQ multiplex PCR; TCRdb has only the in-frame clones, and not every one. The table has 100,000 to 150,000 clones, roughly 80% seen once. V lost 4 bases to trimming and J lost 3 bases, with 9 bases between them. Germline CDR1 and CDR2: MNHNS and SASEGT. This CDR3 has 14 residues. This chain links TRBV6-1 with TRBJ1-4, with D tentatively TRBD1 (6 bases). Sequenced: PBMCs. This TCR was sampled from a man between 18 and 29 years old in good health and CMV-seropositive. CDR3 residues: CASSGGGANEKLFF. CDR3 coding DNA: TGTGCCAGCAGTGGGGGGGGCGCTAATGAAAAACTGTTTTTT.